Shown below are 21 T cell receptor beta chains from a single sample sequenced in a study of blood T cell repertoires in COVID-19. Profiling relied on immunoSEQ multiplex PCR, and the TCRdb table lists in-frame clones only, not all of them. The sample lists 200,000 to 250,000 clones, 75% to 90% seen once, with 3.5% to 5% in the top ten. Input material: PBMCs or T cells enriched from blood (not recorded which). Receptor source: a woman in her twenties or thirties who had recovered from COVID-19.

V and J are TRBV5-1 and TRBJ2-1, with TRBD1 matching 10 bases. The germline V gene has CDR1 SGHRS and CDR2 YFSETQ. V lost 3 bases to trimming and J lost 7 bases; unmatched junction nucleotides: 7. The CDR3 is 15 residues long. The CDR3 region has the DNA TGCGCCAGCAGCTCGACAGGGGGCCCTCTAAATGAGCAGTTCTTC. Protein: CASSSTGGPLNEQFF.

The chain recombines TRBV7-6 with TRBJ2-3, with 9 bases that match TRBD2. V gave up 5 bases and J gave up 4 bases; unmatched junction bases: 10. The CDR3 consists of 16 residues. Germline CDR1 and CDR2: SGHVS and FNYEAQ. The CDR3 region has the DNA TGTGCCAGCAGCACATTTGGCGGGAGGGGAGCAGATACGCAGTATTTT. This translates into CASSTFGGRGADTQYF.

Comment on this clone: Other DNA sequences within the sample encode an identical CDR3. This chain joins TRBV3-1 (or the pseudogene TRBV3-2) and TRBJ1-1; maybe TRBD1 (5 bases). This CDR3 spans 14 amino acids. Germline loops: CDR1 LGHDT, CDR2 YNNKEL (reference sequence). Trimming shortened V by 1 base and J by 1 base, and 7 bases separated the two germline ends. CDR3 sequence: CASSQVDRNTEAFF. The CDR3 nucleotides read TGTGCCAGCAGCCAAGTTGACAGGAACACTGAAGCTTTCTTT.

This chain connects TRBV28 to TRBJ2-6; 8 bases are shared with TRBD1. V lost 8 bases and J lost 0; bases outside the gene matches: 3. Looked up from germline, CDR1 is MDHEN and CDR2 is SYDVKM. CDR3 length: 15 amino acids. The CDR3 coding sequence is TGTGCCAGCGGGACAGGAAGCTCTGGGGCCAACGTCCTGACTTTC. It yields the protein CASGTGSSGANVLTF.

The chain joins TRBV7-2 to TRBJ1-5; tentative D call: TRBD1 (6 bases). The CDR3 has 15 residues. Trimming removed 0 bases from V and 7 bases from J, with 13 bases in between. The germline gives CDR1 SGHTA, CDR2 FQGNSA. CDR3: CASSLAPGTNQPQHF. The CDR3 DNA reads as TGTGCCAGCAGCTTAGCCCCCGGGACAAACCAGCCCCAGCATTTT.

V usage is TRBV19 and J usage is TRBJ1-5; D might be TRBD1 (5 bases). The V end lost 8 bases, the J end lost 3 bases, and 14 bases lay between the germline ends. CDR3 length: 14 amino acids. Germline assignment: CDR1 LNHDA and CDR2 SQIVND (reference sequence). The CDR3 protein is CASSGLGINQPQHF. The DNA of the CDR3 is TGTGCCAGTTCGGGACTGGGAATCAATCAGCCCCAGCATTTT. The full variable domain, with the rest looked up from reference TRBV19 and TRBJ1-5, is DGGITQSPKYLFRKEGQNVTLSCEQNLNHDAMYWYRQDPGQGLRLIYYSQIVNDFQKGDIAEGYSVSREKKESFPLTVTSAQKNPTAFYLCASSGLGINQPQHFGDGTRLSIL.

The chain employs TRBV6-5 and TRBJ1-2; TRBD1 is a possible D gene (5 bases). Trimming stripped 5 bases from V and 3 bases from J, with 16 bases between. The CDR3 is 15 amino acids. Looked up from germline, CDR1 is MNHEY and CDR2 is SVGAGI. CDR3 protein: CASSRGGKGHYGYTF. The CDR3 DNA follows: TGTGCCAGCAGTCGGGGGGGGAAGGGGCACTATGGCTACACCTTC.

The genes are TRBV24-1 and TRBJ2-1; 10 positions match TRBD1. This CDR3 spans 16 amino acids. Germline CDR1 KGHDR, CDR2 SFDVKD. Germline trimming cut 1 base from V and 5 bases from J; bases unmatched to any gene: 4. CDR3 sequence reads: CATSDLGDRGHNEQFF. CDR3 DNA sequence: TGTGCCACCAGTGATTTAGGGGACAGGGGCCACAATGAGCAGTTCTTC.

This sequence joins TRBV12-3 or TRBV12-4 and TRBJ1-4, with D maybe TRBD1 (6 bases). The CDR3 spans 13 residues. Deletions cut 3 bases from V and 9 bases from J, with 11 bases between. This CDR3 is CASSFAGQQKLFF. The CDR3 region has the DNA TGTGCCAGCAGTTTCGCTGGACAGCAAAAACTGTTTTTT.

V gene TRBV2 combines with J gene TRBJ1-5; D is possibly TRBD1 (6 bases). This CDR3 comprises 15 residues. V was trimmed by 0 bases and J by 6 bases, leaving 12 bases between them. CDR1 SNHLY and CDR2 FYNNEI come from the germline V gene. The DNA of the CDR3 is TGTGCCAGCAGTGAAGCGCTTGACAGGACTCAGCCCCAGCATTTT. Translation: CASSEALDRTQPQHF. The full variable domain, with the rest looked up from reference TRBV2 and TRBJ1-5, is EPEVTQTPSHQVTQMGQEVILRCVPISNHLYFYWYRQILGQKVEFLVSFYNNEISEKSEIFDDQFSVERPDGSNFTLKIRSTKLEDSAMYFCASSEALDRTQPQHFGDGTRLSIL.

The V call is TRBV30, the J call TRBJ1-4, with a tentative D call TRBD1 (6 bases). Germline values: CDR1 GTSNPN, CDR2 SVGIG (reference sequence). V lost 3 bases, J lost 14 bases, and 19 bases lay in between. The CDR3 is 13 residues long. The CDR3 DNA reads TGTGCCTGGAGCGCCGGACAGTGGAAAGTCCTGTTTTTT. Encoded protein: CAWSAGQWKVLFF. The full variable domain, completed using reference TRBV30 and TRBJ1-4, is SQTIHQWPATLVQPVGSPLSLECTVEGTSNPNLYWYRQAAGRGLQLLFYSVGIGQISSEVPQNLSASRPQDRQFILSSKKLLLSDSGFYLCAWSAGQWKVLFFGSGTQLSVL.

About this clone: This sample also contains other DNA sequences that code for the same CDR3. Here the CDR3 reads CASSPQGAYEKLFF. Here the CDR3 DNA reads TGTGCCAGCTCACCACAGGGGGCCTATGAAAAACTGTTTTTT. The genes are TRBV18 and TRBJ1-4, with TRBD1 matching over 7 bases. V lost 1 base, J lost 6 bases, and 2 bases stayed unmatched. The CDR3 contains 14 residues. From germline, CDR1 is KGHSH and CDR2 LQKENI.

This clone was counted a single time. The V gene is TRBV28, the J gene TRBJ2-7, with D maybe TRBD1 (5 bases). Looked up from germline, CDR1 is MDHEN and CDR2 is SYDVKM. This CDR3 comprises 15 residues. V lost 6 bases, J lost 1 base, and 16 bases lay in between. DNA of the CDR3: TGTGCCAGCAGGTCCGACAGAAATCCTTCCTACGAGCAGTACTTC. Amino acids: CASRSDRNPSYEQYF.

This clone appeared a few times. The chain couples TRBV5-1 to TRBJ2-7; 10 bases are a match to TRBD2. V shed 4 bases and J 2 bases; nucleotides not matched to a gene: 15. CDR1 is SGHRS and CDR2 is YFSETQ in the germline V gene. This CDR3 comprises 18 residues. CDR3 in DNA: TGCGCCAGCAGCCCCTCTGTTGCGTCGAGCGGGAGGGCCTACGAGCAGTACTTC. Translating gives CASSPSVASSGRAYEQYF. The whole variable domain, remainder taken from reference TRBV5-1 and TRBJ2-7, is KAGVTQTPRYLIKTRGQQVTLSCSPISGHRSVSWYQQTPGQGLQFLFEYFSETQRNKGNFPGRFSGRQFSNSRSEMNVSTLELGDSALYLCASSPSVASSGRAYEQYFGPGTRLTVT.

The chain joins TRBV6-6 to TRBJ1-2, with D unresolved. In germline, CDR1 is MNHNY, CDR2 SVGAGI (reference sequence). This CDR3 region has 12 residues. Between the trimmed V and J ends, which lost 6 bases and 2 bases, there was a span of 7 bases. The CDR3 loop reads CASRSFNYGYTF. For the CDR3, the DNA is TGTGCCAGCAGGAGTTTCAACTATGGCTACACCTTC.

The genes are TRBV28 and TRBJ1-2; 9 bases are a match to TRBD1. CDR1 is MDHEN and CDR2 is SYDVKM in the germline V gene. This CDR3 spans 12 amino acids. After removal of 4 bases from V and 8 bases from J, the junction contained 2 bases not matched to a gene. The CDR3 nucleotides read TGTGCCAGCAGTTACAGGGGGCGAGGCTACACCTTC. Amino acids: CASSYRGRGYTF.

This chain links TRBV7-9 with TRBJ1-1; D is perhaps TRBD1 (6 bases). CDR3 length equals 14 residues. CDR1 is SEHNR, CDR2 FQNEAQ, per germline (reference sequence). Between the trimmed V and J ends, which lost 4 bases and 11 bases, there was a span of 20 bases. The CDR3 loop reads CASSSQQGLPSAFF. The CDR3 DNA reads TGTGCCAGCAGCTCCCAACAGGGCCTTCCGTCGGCTTTCTTT. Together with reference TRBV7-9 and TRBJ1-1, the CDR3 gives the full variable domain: DTGVSQNPRHKITKRGQNVTFRCDPISEHNRLYWYRQTLGQGPEFLTYFQNEAQLEKSRLLSDRFSAERPKGSFSTLEIQRTEQGDSAMYLCASSSQQGLPSAFFGQGTRLTVV.

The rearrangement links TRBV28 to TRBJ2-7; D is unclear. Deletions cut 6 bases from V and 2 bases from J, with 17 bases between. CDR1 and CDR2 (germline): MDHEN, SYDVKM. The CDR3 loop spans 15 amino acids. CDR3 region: CASSFIPATTYEQYF. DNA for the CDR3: TGTGCCAGCAGCTTTATCCCAGCTACTACCTACGAGCAGTACTTC.

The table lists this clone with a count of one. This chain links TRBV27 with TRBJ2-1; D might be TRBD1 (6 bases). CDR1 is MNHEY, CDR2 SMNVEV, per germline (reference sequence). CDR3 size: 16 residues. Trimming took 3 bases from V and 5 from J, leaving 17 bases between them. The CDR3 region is CASSFDSGGQNNEQFF. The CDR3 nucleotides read TGTGCCAGCAGTTTCGACTCCGGCGGACAGAACAATGAGCAGTTCTTC.

CDR3 in DNA: TGTGCCTGGAGCCGGCTAGCGCGTAATGAGCAGTTCTTC. Translation: CAWSRLARNEQFF. The V and J genes are TRBV30 and TRBJ2-1, with D maybe TRBD2 (6 bases). CDR3 size: 13 residues. Germline assignment: CDR1 GTSNPN and CDR2 SVGIG (reference sequence). Trimming cost V 3 bases and J 7 bases, with 13 bases left between them.

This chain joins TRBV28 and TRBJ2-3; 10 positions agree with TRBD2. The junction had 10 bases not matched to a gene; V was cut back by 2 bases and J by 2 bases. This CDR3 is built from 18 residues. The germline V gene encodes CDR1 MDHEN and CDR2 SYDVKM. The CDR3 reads CASSLLAGDLLSTDTQYF. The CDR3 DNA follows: TGTGCCAGCAGTTTACTAGCGGGAGATTTACTTTCCACAGATACGCAGTATTTT.